The rows below give T cell receptor beta chains drawn from one sample of a study of blood T cell repertoires in COVID-19. This table comes from immunoSEQ multiplex PCR, and its TCRdb copy is limited to in-frame clones, with some not included. The sample shows under 550,000 clones, approximately 90% of them seen only once. The specimen was peripheral blood. The source of these receptors is a man aged 18 to 29 with COVID-19, enrolled during active disease. The CDR3 runs from the conserved cysteine through the conserved F or W. Each record gives: CDR3 protein, CDR3 DNA, clone size, V gene, D gene, J gene. A D gene is named only where the DNA matches it firmly. Clone size is shown for a subset of rows, as once, few, many or a class of expanded clone.

CDR3: CASSFMGGETQYF
DNA: TGTGCCAGCAGTTTCATGGGAGGAGAGACCCAGTACTTC
size: -
V: TRBV12-3/TRBV12-4
D: -
J: TRBJ2-5

CDR3: CASRTLGAGNTIYF
DNA: TGTGCCAGCAGAACCCTCGGAGCTGGAAACACCATATATTTT
size: -
V: TRBV6-5
D: -
J: TRBJ1-3

CDR3: CASSPLAGQLYEQYF
DNA: TGTGCCAGCAGCCCGCTCGCCGGACAGCTTTACGAGCAGTACTTC
size: -
V: TRBV11-2
D: -
J: TRBJ2-7

CDR3: CASGTKGAPYNEQFF
DNA: TGCGCCAGCGGTACTAAGGGGGCACCCTACAATGAGCAGTTCTTC
size: -
V: TRBV4-1
D: TRBD1
J: TRBJ2-1

CDR3: CASSNPVVSGEKLFF
DNA: TGTGCCAGCAGCAACCCGGTGGTGAGTGGTGAAAAACTGTTTTTT
size: -
V: TRBV11-2
D: -
J: TRBJ1-4

CDR3: CASSQDWDRGGETQYF
DNA: TGTGCCAGCAGCCAAGATTGGGACAGGGGTGGAGAGACCCAGTACTTC
size: -
V: TRBV3-1/TRBV3-2
D: TRBD1
J: TRBJ2-5

CDR3: CASSWGTGAKNIQYF
DNA: TGTGCCAGCAGCTGGGGGACAGGGGCCAAAAACATTCAGTACTTC
size: -
V: TRBV5-8
D: TRBD1
J: TRBJ2-4

CDR3: CASSLNYNTGELFF
DNA: TGCGCCAGCAGCTTGAACTATAACACCGGGGAGCTGTTTTTT
size: -
V: TRBV5-1
D: -
J: TRBJ2-2

CDR3: CASSHRLALEQYF
DNA: TGTGCCAGCAGCCACCGACTAGCGCTCGAGCAGTACTTC
size: -
V: TRBV5-6
D: TRBD2
J: TRBJ2-7

CDR3: CASSPGHANTEAFF
DNA: TGCGCCAGCAGCCCGGGACACGCGAACACTGAAGCTTTCTTT
size: -
V: TRBV4-1
D: -
J: TRBJ1-1

CDR3: CASSLTSGGSYNEQFF
DNA: TGCGCCAGCAGCCTAACTAGCGGGGGTTCCTACAATGAGCAGTTCTTC
size: once
V: TRBV5-1
D: TRBD2
J: TRBJ2-1

CDR3: CATSDLVGGELFF
DNA: TGTGCCACCAGTGATCTAGTCGGCGGGGAGCTGTTTTTT
size: -
V: TRBV24-1
D: -
J: TRBJ2-2

CDR3: CASSLTGLGTGELFF
DNA: TGCGCCAGCAGCTTGACAGGGCTGGGAACCGGGGAGCTGTTTTTT
size: once
V: TRBV5-1
D: -
J: TRBJ2-2

CDR3: CASSNRNTGELFF
DNA: TGTGCCAGTAGCAACAGGAACACCGGGGAGCTGTTTTTT
size: -
V: TRBV19
D: -
J: TRBJ2-2

CDR3: CASSSGGEAKNIQYF
DNA: TGTGCCAGTAGTAGTGGGGGGGAGGCCAAAAACATTCAGTACTTC
size: -
V: TRBV19
D: TRBD2
J: TRBJ2-4

CDR3: CASSDSRGINYNEQFF
DNA: TGTGCCAGCAGCGATTCTAGAGGGATTAATTACAATGAGCAGTTCTTC
size: -
V: TRBV7-9
D: -
J: TRBJ2-1

CDR3: CALGQGLGELFF
DNA: TGTGCGTTGGGGCAGGGGTTGGGGGAGCTGTTTTTT
size: -
V: TRBV12-3/TRBV12-4
D: -
J: TRBJ2-2